The clone carrying this T cell receptor (beta chain) occurred many times. The antigen remains undetermined. No treatment of any kind had been given to any patient before thyroid surgery. The sample is drawn from a study of metastatic and nonmetastatic thyroid tumors. Study-wide background: Comparative analysis of repertoires was undertaken across blood and tumor or nodule tissue obtained from malignant and benign thyroid patients.

Study-level findings and limits: The reported finding was significantly higher TCR beta diversity in malignant thyroid tumors relative to benign nodules, in blood and tumor.

This CDR3 spans 14 amino acids. The V and J ends lost 9 bases and 5 bases, in that order; junction bases with no gene match: 9. Germline V gene sequence: CDR1 LNHDA, CDR2 SQIVND (reference sequence). In the original workflow: In papillary thyroid cancer, a distant-metastasis classifier was built using CDR3 differences across clinicopathological groups. Via MiXCR, TCRdb re-called the PCR reads. These V and J calls rely on TCRdb rather than the paper's analysis. Of about 33,000 clones in the sample, approximately 15% were seen once. The TCR comes from a female donor with papillary thyroid cancer or a benign thyroid nodule (not recorded which). Some clones in this sample may be carry-over from other donors' samples. The source material was blood. The V gene is TRBV19, the J gene TRBJ2-3; 9 nucleotides align to TRBD1. In DNA, the CDR3 is TGTGCCAGCTGGGGACAGGGATTATTAGATACGCAGTATTTT. It codes for CASWGQGLLDTQYF.